This T cell receptor beta chain was recovered during a study of T cells after yellow fever vaccination (dated by TCRdb to 2018 to 2020). Regarding the study in general: The SMART-Seq v4 Ultra Low Input RNA kit was used to prepare libraries from fractions with low cell numbers. Bulk TCR alpha and beta repertoires were sequenced longitudinally to track T-cell clones before and after primary and booster YFV17D yellow fever vaccination. Two healthy male donors made up the cohort, one aged 18 to 30 years and the other aged 30 to 40 years. Bulk PBMC replicates and cell subsets were isolated from blood drawn at multiple timepoints before and after both primary and secondary immunization. Points the paper makes about the study in general: Only a couple of donors were included in the study, so the extent to which the findings can be generalized is limited. A small fraction of clonotypes appeared in both the CD4 and CD8 compartments, likely as a result of convergent recombination. Most clones expanded after primary vaccination (roughly 96% of CD4 and approximately 90% of CD8) were re-detected after the booster, suggesting that broad memory maintenance occurred. Because abundant contaminating clonotypes from the bulk population could be contained in FACS-sorted repertoires, computational filtering was required. The secondary T-cell response was found to be weaker but faster than the primary response, with a peak reached on day 5 rather than on day 15.

At least ten counts were recorded for this clonotype. Its antigen is currently not known. No much larger clonotype is one base removed from it; base qualities were not supplied. Synthesis of TCR cDNA relied on 5'RACE template switching, a step that introduced a universal primer site along with unique molecular identifiers. Priming for cDNA synthesis came from both the TCR alpha and TCR beta constant segments. Library amplification used two PCR steps, and the second PCR step added sample barcodes and sequencing adapters. Libraries were sequenced on Illumina HiSeq 2500 (2x100 bp) or NovaSeq (2x150 bp). As for the original processing: MIGEC was used to demultiplex reads and collapse the reads into UMI consensus sequences, and MiXCR was used for V(D)J alignment. Vaccine-responding clonotypes were defined with edgeR using replicate PBMC samples, requiring FDR below 0.01 and a log2 fold change above 5 up to day 15. CD4 or CD8 identity was assigned to each bulk clonotype according to whether the clonotype was present at higher abundance in the sequenced CD4 repertoire or the sequenced CD8 repertoire. TCRdb's own reprocessing of the public reads used fastp at Q25 and MiXCR and kept productive beta chains. Every entry covers one CDR3 protein and lists the most common genes and DNA from its rows. The V and J calls were not made by the authors but by TCRdb's processing. A total of just under 600,000 distinct CDR3 sequences appear in this sample, approximately 13% of them only once. Roughly an eighth of the sample is in the top ten clones.

The sample's treatment or condition label is to be understood as: live attenuated yellow fever vaccine strain. At every blood-draw timepoint, two biological replicates of bulk PBMCs were collected. A standard Ficoll-Paque protocol was used to isolate PBMCs from peripheral blood. TriZol was used to extract RNA from bulk PBMCs, from CD4 and CD8 fractions, and from dextramer-positive and dextramer-negative fractions. Sequences were derived from PBMCs, sampled on the day of the yellow fever booster vaccination. This receptor was obtained from a man aged 25-45 years who received the YFV17D yellow fever vaccine.

This receptor has the CDR3 CASSFPEETQYF. Here is the DNA: TGCGCCAGCAGCTTCCCAGAAGAGACCCAGTACTTC. The chain joins TRBV5-1 to TRBJ2-5, with the D gene not confidently named. From the cysteine through the phenylalanine, the CDR3 covers 12 amino acids. CDR3 DNA only is kept here, 36 bases in frame from base 1. V and J are truncated by 2 bases and 3 bases respectively, leaving an intervening sequence of 5 bases. Sequences SGHRS (CDR1) and YFSETQ (CDR2) are obtained from the germline V gene.